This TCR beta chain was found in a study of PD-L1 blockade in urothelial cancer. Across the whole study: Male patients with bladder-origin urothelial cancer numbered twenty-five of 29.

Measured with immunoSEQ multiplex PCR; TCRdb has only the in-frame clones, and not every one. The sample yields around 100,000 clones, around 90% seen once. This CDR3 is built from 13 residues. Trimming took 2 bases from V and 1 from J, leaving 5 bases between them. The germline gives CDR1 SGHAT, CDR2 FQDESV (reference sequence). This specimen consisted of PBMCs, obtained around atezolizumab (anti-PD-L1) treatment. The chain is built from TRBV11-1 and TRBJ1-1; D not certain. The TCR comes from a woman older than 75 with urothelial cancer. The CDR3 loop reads CASSLRENTEAFF. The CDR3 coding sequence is TGTGCCAGCAGCTTACGAGAGAACACTGAAGCTTTCTTT.